A single sample is the source of the 27 T cell receptor beta chains below, sequenced in a study of T cell repertoires in cytomegalovirus infection (dated by TCRdb to between 2018 and 2020). This specimen's treatment or condition label, per the study, means: in vitro stimulation with specific CMV peptide epitopes to enrich CMV-specific T cells. Their antigens remain unidentified. The instrument was an Illumina HiSeq 1500. Through fastp at Q25 and MiXCR, TCRdb rebuilt clones from the public reads, retaining in-frame beta chains. Rows are combined by CDR3 protein, so each entry shows the most common genes and DNA. The sample table records a few hundred thousand distinct CDR3 sequences; about 35% of these occur just once. Of the sample, 13% falls within the top ten clones. Sequenced material: cultured PBMCs, taken from culture after CMV antigen stimulation. These receptors came from a human donor in good health (CMV status not recorded). Some clones in this sample may be carry-over from other donors' samples.

This chain connects TRBV28 to TRBJ2-5; 7 bases agree with TRBD2. The CDR3 contains 13 residues. Trimming removed 6 bases from V and 5 bases from J; junction bases left unmatched: 6. Germline CDR1 is MDHEN and CDR2 is SYDVKM. The CDR3 here is CASRGRAMETQYF. The CDR3 nucleotides are TGTGCCAGCAGGGGGAGGGCCATGGAGACCCAGTACTTC.

This chain connects TRBV7-9 to TRBJ1-1; D call uncertain. This CDR3 is built from 14 residues. The V end was cut by 1 base, the J end by 6 bases, with 12 bases between. Germline V lookup: CDR1 SEHNR, CDR2 FQNEAQ (reference sequence). The CDR3 here is CASSLEWEGAEAFF. The CDR3 nucleotides are TGTGCCAGCAGCTTAGAATGGGAGGGCGCTGAAGCTTTCTTT.

In its sample, this clonotype was seen a few times. The genes are TRBV6-2 or TRBV6-3 and TRBJ1-2; D is perhaps TRBD1 (5 bases). This CDR3 has 12 amino acids. V lost 3 bases and J lost 7, with 9 bases in between. Germline-derived CDR1 and CDR2 are MNHEY and SVGEGT. CDR3 DNA: TGTGCCAGCAGTTATTCGGGGCTTGGCTACACCTTC. Translating gives CASSYSGLGYTF.

The chain couples TRBV11-2 to TRBJ2-1; 10 positions agree with TRBD2. The V gene's germline CDR1 is SGHAT and CDR2 FQNNGV. This CDR3 contains 18 residues. The V segment lost 5 bases and the J segment 0 bases; nucleotides outside the gene matches: 10. CDR3 amino acids: CASSLRGTSGISYNEQFF. CDR3 nucleotides: TGTGCCAGCAGCCTAAGAGGAACTAGCGGGATCTCCTACAATGAGCAGTTCTTC.

This clonotype has more than one count but fewer than ten. This chain joins TRBV19 and TRBJ2-7, with 10 nucleotides matching TRBD1. The CDR3 extends over 13 amino acids. Germline V gene data show CDR1 as LNHDA and CDR2 as SQIVND (reference sequence). J gave up 4 bases and V 8 bases, and 5 bases lay outside the gene matches. The chain's CDR3 is CASSAGQGYEQYF. The CDR3, as DNA: TGTGCCAGTTCGGCGGGACAGGGGTACGAGCAGTACTTC.

V is TRBV11-2 and J is TRBJ2-4; 10 bases agree with TRBD1. The J segment lost 6 bases and the V segment lost 4 bases, leaving 12 bases of the junction unmatched. The CDR3 extends over 17 amino acids. Looked up from germline, CDR1 is SGHAT and CDR2 is FQNNGV. CDR3 residues: CASSSPGQGKKRNIQYF. The CDR3 nucleotides are TGTGCCAGCAGCTCACCGGGACAGGGGAAGAAAAGAAACATTCAGTACTTC.

This clonotype was counted ten times or more. V gene TRBV7-2 combines with J gene TRBJ1-2; 7 nucleotides agree with TRBD1. The CDR3 has 16 amino acids. V was pared by 5 bases and J by 3 bases, with 12 bases of the junction left unmatched. Germline values: CDR1 SGHTA, CDR2 FQGNSA. The CDR3 sequence: CASSPSHRQGDYGYTF. CDR3 sequence (DNA): TGTGCCAGCAGCCCCAGCCACCGACAGGGCGACTATGGCTACACCTTC.

The chain recombines TRBV7-2 with TRBJ2-5; 7 positions match TRBD2. Looked up from germline, CDR1 is SGHTA and CDR2 is FQGNSA. V was pared by 5 bases and J by 5 bases, with 14 bases of the junction left unmatched. This CDR3 has 16 amino acids. The CDR3 reads CASSEGRGRGWETQYF. DNA for the CDR3: TGTGCCAGCAGCGAGGGGAGGGGACGCGGTTGGGAGACCCAGTACTTC.

V usage is TRBV2 and J usage is TRBJ2-2; tentative D call: TRBD2 (6 bases). Trimming left V 8 bases short and J 3 bases short, with 13 bases between. Germline V gene sequence: CDR1 SNHLY, CDR2 FYNNEI. CDR3 length equals 14 residues. Here the CDR3 reads CASLRELDTGELFF. The CDR3 DNA sequence: TGTGCCAGCCTCCGGGAGCTGGACACCGGGGAGCTGTTTTTT.

This clonotype occurred a few times. The chain uses TRBV6-1 and TRBJ2-1, with TRBD1 matching 7 bases. Losses at the gene ends were 8 bases for V and 4 bases for J; bases not matched to a gene: 8. CDR1 is MNHNS and CDR2 is SASEGT in the germline V gene. CDR3 length: 14 residues. The CDR3 bases are TGTGCCAGCTCAGACAGGGAAACGTACAATGAGCAGTTCTTC. Protein sequence: CASSDRETYNEQFF.

The chain links TRBV29-1 to TRBJ2-1; no clear D gene. V lost 2 bases to trimming and J lost 3 bases, with 5 bases between them. The CDR3 contains 12 residues. Germline V gene lookup returns CDR1 SQVTM and CDR2 ANQGSEA. In DNA form, the CDR3 reads TGCAGCGTTGAACACAACTACAATGAGCAGTTCTTC. Amino acid sequence: CSVEHNYNEQFF.

This rearrangement joins TRBV6-6 to TRBJ1-5, with D perhaps matching TRBD1 (5 bases). The CDR3 runs 13 residues. CDR1 is MNHNY, CDR2 SVGAGI, per germline (reference sequence). Trimming took off 6 bases at V and 2 bases at J, with 8 bases between the two ends. The CDR3 sequence: CASRGDGNQPQHF. The CDR3 region has the DNA TGTGCCAGCAGGGGGGATGGCAATCAGCCCCAGCATTTT.

This clonotype was counted between two and nine times. The rearrangement joins TRBV7-9 to TRBJ2-1; 9 nucleotides align to TRBD2. The V and J ends lost 5 bases and 3 bases, in that order; junction bases with no gene match: 8. Germline-derived CDR1 and CDR2 are SEHNR and FQNEAQ (reference sequence). The CDR3 consists of 16 residues. DNA for the CDR3: TGTGCCAGCAGCGGACGACTAGCGGAGGACTACAATGAGCAGTTCTTC. This codes for CASSGRLAEDYNEQFF.

The chain links TRBV19 to TRBJ2-5, with D hard to call. Between the trimmed V and J ends, which lost 3 bases and 5 bases, there was a span of 7 bases. There are 12 residues in the CDR3. CDR1 is LNHDA and CDR2 is SQIVND in the germline V gene (reference sequence). The CDR3 sequence: CASSIIGETQYF. The CDR3 region has the DNA TGTGCCAGTAGTATTATTGGCGAGACCCAGTACTTC.

The genes are TRBV28 and TRBJ1-5; the match to TRBD1 covers 12 bases. This CDR3 has 17 residues. V lost 5 bases to trimming and J lost 7 bases; unmatched junction nucleotides: 12. CDR1 and CDR2 (germline): MDHEN, SYDVKM. CDR3 amino acids: CASSPPRDRGPRQPQHF. The CDR3 DNA reads TGTGCCAGCAGTCCCCCCCGGGACAGGGGGCCGAGGCAGCCCCAGCATTTT.

The chain has TRBV6-5 and TRBJ1-2; 12 bases align to TRBD1. The V gene's germline CDR1 is MNHEY and CDR2 SVGAGI. The CDR3 loop spans 16 amino acids. The V and J ends lost 8 bases and 2 bases, in that order; junction bases with no gene match: 9. The CDR3 region has the DNA TGTGCCAGCGCAAGGGCGGGACAGGGGGCCAACTATGGCTACACCTTC. It is translated as CASARAGQGANYGYTF.

V usage is TRBV6-2 or TRBV6-3 and J usage is TRBJ1-3; no clear D. V shed 2 bases and J shed 1 base, with 12 bases lying between them. CDR3 length: 16 residues. Germline V lookup: CDR1 MNHEY, CDR2 SVGEGT. The CDR3 region is CASSYMTAKSGNTIYF. CDR3 coding DNA: TGTGCCAGCAGTTACATGACGGCGAAGTCTGGAAACACCATATATTTT.

V usage is TRBV12-5 and J usage is TRBJ1-1; TRBD1 aligns across 9 bases. The junction had 11 bases not matched to a gene; V was cut back by 2 bases and J by 10 bases. CDR1 is LGHNT, CDR2 FRNRAP, per germline. The CDR3 has 15 amino acids. The CDR3 region has the DNA TGTGCTAGTGGTTTGAACGGGACAGGGTATGTAGGAGCTTTCTTT. Translated, it gives CASGLNGTGYVGAFF.

This clonotype was observed a handful of times. The chain links TRBV19 to TRBJ2-3, with TRBD2 matching over 7 bases. CDR1 LNHDA and CDR2 SQIVND come from the germline V gene (reference sequence). The junction had 4 bases not matched to a gene; V was cut back by 3 bases and J by 7 bases. The CDR3 consists of 13 residues. CDR3 DNA: TGTGCCAGTAGTATGGGGGAGGGAAATACGCAGTATTTT. Protein sequence: CASSMGEGNTQYF.

The chain carries TRBV7-2 and TRBJ2-2; 11 positions match TRBD2. The J segment lost 3 bases and the V segment lost 2 bases, leaving 8 bases of the junction unmatched. The CDR3 has 18 amino acids. CDR1 SGHTA and CDR2 FQGNSA come from the germline V gene. CDR3 region: CASSLIGLAGGYTGELFF. The CDR3 DNA reads TGTGCCAGCAGCTTAATTGGTCTAGCGGGAGGTTACACCGGGGAGCTGTTTTTT.

V is TRBV20-1 and J is TRBJ2-7, with TRBD1 identical over 7 bases. CDR3 length: 13 amino acids. The V gene's germline CDR1 is DFQATT and CDR2 SNEGSKA (reference sequence). The ends lost 5 bases at V and 6 bases at J; junction bases unmatched: 10. CDR3 protein: CSAQSGTEFEQYV. The CDR3 nucleotides are TGCAGTGCTCAATCCGGGACAGAGTTCGAGCAGTACGTC.

This clonotype was counted between two and nine times. CDR3 protein: CATTPDRVWGNQPQHF. As DNA, the CDR3 is TGTGCCACCACTCCCGACAGGGTTTGGGGCAATCAGCCCCAGCATTTT. This chain joins TRBV19 and TRBJ1-5; 7 bases match TRBD1. Germline trimming cut 10 bases from V and 2 bases from J; bases unmatched to any gene: 14. This CDR3 has 16 residues. The V gene's germline CDR1 is LNHDA and CDR2 SQIVND (reference sequence).

The gene calls are TRBV28 and TRBJ2-1, with D tentatively TRBD1 (6 bases). Germline values: CDR1 MDHEN, CDR2 SYDVKM. Trimming pared 5 bases from V and 15 bases from J, leaving 14 bases between. The CDR3 runs 11 residues. CDR3 in DNA: TGTGCCAGCAGTATGGACTGGGGGCTGTTCTTC. Protein: CASSMDWGLFF. Full variable domain (rest looked up from reference TRBV28 and TRBJ2-1): DVKVTQSSRYLVKRTGEKVFLECVQDMDHENMFWYRQDPGLGLRLIYFSYDVKMKEKGDIPEGYSVSREKKERFSLILESASTNQTSMYLCASSMDWGLFFGPGTRLTVL.

The chain recombines TRBV5-8 with TRBJ2-5; tentatively, D is TRBD1 or TRBD2 (5 bases each). V lost 2 bases and J 5 bases, leaving 16 bases between the germline ends. The CDR3 sequence is 15 residues long. Germline V gives CDR1 SGHTS, CDR2 YDEGEE. In DNA form, the CDR3 reads TGTGCCAGCAGCTTTGGGGCTAGCCTGGTGGAGACCCAGTACTTC. Translating gives CASSFGASLVETQYF.

The gene calls are TRBV4-1 and TRBJ2-3; D remains ambiguous. From germline, CDR1 is MGHRA and CDR2 YSYEKL. The CDR3 contains 13 residues. V shed 6 bases and J shed 7 bases, with 14 bases lying between them. The CDR3 region is CASRAVGSHTQYF. CDR3 in DNA: TGCGCCAGCAGAGCCGTGGGTAGTCATACGCAGTATTTT.

This clonotype was observed a handful of times. The chain recombines TRBV15 with TRBJ1-3; D ambiguous. Trimming cost V 0 bases and J 2 bases, with 8 bases left between them. The CDR3 sequence is 15 residues long. Looked up from germline, CDR1 is LNHNV and CDR2 is YYDKDF (reference sequence). The DNA of the CDR3 is TGTGCCACCAGCAGAGATGGTAGGGCTGGAAACACCATATATTTT. This gives the protein CATSRDGRAGNTIYF.

This chain joins TRBV6-2 or TRBV6-3 and TRBJ1-4; 7 bases match TRBD1. Germline lookup yields CDR1 MNHEY and CDR2 SVGEGT. V shed 6 bases, J shed 3 bases, and the junction held 10 bases outside the gene matches. The CDR3 sequence is 16 residues long. For the CDR3, the DNA is TGTGCCAGCAGACGCCGTCCGGGACAGCCTAATGAAAAACTGTTTTTT. Translating gives CASRRRPGQPNEKLFF.